These 12 T cell receptor beta chains were all obtained from the same sample, sequenced in a study of T cell responses to AZD1222 COVID-19 vaccine. Method: immunoSEQ multiplex PCR; TCRdb's copy keeps in-frame clones and lacks some. The repertoire consists of about 140,000 clones, with 89% occurring once and the leading ten covering 2.5% to 3%. This specimen consisted of peripheral blood, obtained on day 0 of AZD1222 vaccination. Every receptor here comes from an adult in good health.

This chain uses TRBV6-2 or TRBV6-3 with TRBJ2-1; D not resolved. V shed 5 bases and J shed 9 bases, with 17 bases lying between them. The CDR3 totals 14 residues. Germline assignment: CDR1 MNHEY and CDR2 SVGEGT. CDR3 in amino acids: CASSHGQSRPEQFF. As DNA, the CDR3 is TGTGCCAGCAGTCACGGCCAATCCCGACCTGAGCAGTTCTTC.

The chain employs TRBV6-5 and TRBJ2-7, with 12 bases aligning to TRBD1. The CDR3 sequence is 15 residues long. Germline CDR1 MNHEY, CDR2 SVGAGI. Germline trimming cut 2 bases from V and 4 bases from J; bases unmatched to any gene: 3. The CDR3 sequence is CASSYAGQGAYEQYF. CDR3 DNA: TGTGCCAGCAGTTACGCGGGACAGGGGGCATACGAGCAGTACTTC.

The rearrangement joins TRBV4-1 to TRBJ1-5; 10 bases match TRBD1. The CDR3 is 20 residues long. Per the germline V gene, CDR1 is MGHRA and CDR2 is YSYEKL. The V segment lost 3 bases and the J segment 4 bases; nucleotides outside the gene matches: 18. The CDR3 protein is CASSQGMTGGGNVWNQPQHF. Here the CDR3 DNA reads TGCGCCAGCAGCCAGGGAATGACAGGGGGCGGTAATGTTTGGAATCAGCCCCAGCATTTT.

The CDR3 nucleotides are TGTGCCAGCAGCTCCGATACGAGGGATCGGCCCCAGCATTTT. This codes for CASSSDTRDRPQHF. V and J are TRBV7-3 and TRBJ1-5; D gene unclear. The CDR3 is 14 amino acids. The V gene's germline CDR1 is SGHTA and CDR2 FQGTGA. V lost 4 bases to trimming and J lost 9 bases, with 16 bases between them.

This chain joins TRBV5-4 and TRBJ2-1, with 8 positions matching TRBD1. Germline assignment: CDR1 SGHNT and CDR2 YYREEE (reference sequence). CDR3 length: 16 residues. V lost 2 bases and J lost 7; bases outside the gene matches: 11. The CDR3: CASSLLRQGPANEQFF. CDR3 nucleotide sequence: TGTGCCAGCAGCTTACTGCGACAGGGGCCCGCAAATGAGCAGTTCTTC.

The chain joins TRBV6-5 to TRBJ2-6, with D unclear. This CDR3 comprises 14 residues. Germline V gives CDR1 MNHEY, CDR2 SVGAGI. V was cut by 8 bases and J by 0 bases, with 8 bases left in between. DNA of the CDR3: TGTGCCAGCGGCCTAAGCTCTGGGGCCAACGTCCTGACTTTC. This codes for CASGLSSGANVLTF.

The chain uses TRBV20-1 and TRBJ2-1; 7 bases are a match to TRBD2. V was pared by 3 bases and J by 5 bases, with 7 bases of the junction left unmatched. This CDR3 region has 14 residues. Germline loops: CDR1 DFQATT, CDR2 SNEGSKA (reference sequence). CDR3 bases: TGCAGTGCTAGTCCGATAGCGGGTAACAATGAGCAGTTCTTC. It codes for CSASPIAGNNEQFF.

The chain links TRBV4-2 to TRBJ1-2; 7 bases fit TRBD1. This CDR3 contains 14 residues. Trimming at V came to 3 bases and at J to 4 bases, leaving 5 bases not matched to a gene. Germline V gives CDR1 LGHNA, CDR2 YNFKEQ. Here the CDR3 reads CASSHTGQPYGYTF. The CDR3 DNA sequence: TGTGCCAGCAGCCATACGGGACAGCCCTATGGCTACACCTTC.

V gene TRBV9 combines with J gene TRBJ2-2; 14 nucleotides line up with TRBD2. This CDR3 has 16 amino acids. V gave up 6 bases and J gave up 4 bases; unmatched junction bases: 5. Per germline, CDR1 SGDLS and CDR2 YYNGEE. The CDR3 nucleotides are TGTGCCAGCACTGGACTAGCGGGGGGCGGCACCGGGGAGCTGTTTTTT. Translated, it gives CASTGLAGGGTGELFF.

This chain links TRBV4-2 with TRBJ2-7; D possibly corresponds to TRBD2 (5 bases). Trimming took off 0 bases at V and 13 bases at J, with 16 bases between the two ends. The CDR3 covers 13 residues. CDR1 LGHNA and CDR2 YNFKEQ come from the germline V gene. CDR3: CASSQDFQREFYF. The CDR3 DNA is TGTGCCAGCAGCCAAGATTTTCAGAGGGAGTTTTACTTC.

The chain couples TRBV19 to TRBJ1-6, with D perhaps matching TRBD1 (6 bases). V gave up 5 bases and J gave up 7 bases, with 12 bases separating them. Germline CDR1 LNHDA, CDR2 SQIVND (reference sequence). This CDR3 comprises 14 residues. CDR3 amino acids: CASSPGHPNSPLHF. CDR3 sequence (DNA): TGTGCCAGTAGTCCGGGACACCCCAATTCACCCCTCCACTTT.

This rearrangement joins TRBV28 to TRBJ1-1; tentative D call: TRBD1 (6 bases). CDR3 length: 15 amino acids. Germline CDR1 and CDR2: MDHEN and SYDVKM. Trimming removed 7 bases at V and 4 bases at J, with 19 bases between. The CDR3 sequence is CASTQFGGQSTEAFF. DNA of the CDR3: TGTGCCAGCACCCAATTCGGGGGGCAGAGCACTGAAGCTTTCTTT. The full variable domain, rest sourced from reference TRBV28 and TRBJ1-1, is DVKVTQSSRYLVKRTGEKVFLECVQDMDHENMFWYRQDPGLGLRLIYFSYDVKMKEKGDIPEGYSVSREKKERFSLILESASTNQTSMYLCASTQFGGQSTEAFFGQGTRLTVV.